These T cell receptor beta chains were read from a single sample in a study of cytomegalovirus exposure and HLA in healthy donors. Clones were read by immunoSEQ multiplex PCR, and TCRdb kept only the in-frame ones, dropping some. The table shows about 160,000 clones, with roughly 70% occurring only once. The sample comprised PBMCs. These receptors came from a woman between 25 and 40 years old in good health and CMV-seronegative. Each CDR3 is given with its conserved first and last residue. The order of the fields is V gene, clone size, D gene, J gene, CDR3 protein, CDR3 DNA. D genes are given only for firm matches. Some rows have no size entry. The others give once, few or many, or a class for an expanded clone.

V gene: TRBV28; clone size: -; D gene: -; J gene: TRBJ1-5; CDR3 protein: CASRGRLGGPQHF; CDR3 DNA: TGTGCCAGCAGAGGAAGGCTAGGTGGGCCCCAGCATTTT
V gene: TRBV28; clone size: -; D gene: -; J gene: TRBJ2-1; CDR3 protein: CATHPPVSSYNEQFF; CDR3 DNA: TGTGCCACCCATCCCCCCGTGAGCTCCTACAATGAGCAGTTCTTC
V gene: TRBV11-3; clone size: -; D gene: TRBD1; J gene: TRBJ2-2; CDR3 protein: CASSLRTGITGELFF; CDR3 DNA: TGTGCCAGCAGCTTGCGGACAGGGATCACCGGGGAGCTGTTTTTT
V gene: TRBV18; clone size: -; D gene: TRBD2; J gene: TRBJ2-3; CDR3 protein: CASSTPPPSGGPGDTQYF; CDR3 DNA: TGTGCCAGCTCAACACCCCCTCCTAGCGGGGGGCCGGGCGATACGCAGTATTTT
V gene: TRBV7-2; clone size: -; D gene: -; J gene: TRBJ1-5; CDR3 protein: CASSPNRDDQPQHF; CDR3 DNA: TGTGCCAGCAGCCCAAACAGGGATGATCAGCCCCAGCATTTT
V gene: TRBV27; clone size: -; D gene: TRBD1; J gene: TRBJ1-6; CDR3 protein: CASTAGTVNSPLHF; CDR3 DNA: TGTGCCAGCACTGCCGGGACAGTTAATTCACCCCTCCACTTT
V gene: TRBV7-2; clone size: -; D gene: -; J gene: TRBJ2-1; CDR3 protein: CASSPALANNEQFF; CDR3 DNA: TGTGCCAGCAGCCCTGCTCTGGCAAACAATGAGCAGTTCTTC
V gene: TRBV27; clone size: -; D gene: -; J gene: TRBJ2-3; CDR3 protein: CASSLSRGSTDTQYF; CDR3 DNA: TGTGCCAGCAGTTTATCACGGGGTTCCACAGATACGCAGTATTTT
V gene: TRBV10-3; clone size: -; D gene: -; J gene: TRBJ2-7; CDR3 protein: CAISESTEVYEQYF; CDR3 DNA: TGTGCCATCAGTGAGTCGACAGAGGTCTACGAGCAGTACTTC
V gene: TRBV7-3; clone size: few; D gene: -; J gene: TRBJ2-3; CDR3 protein: CASSLYPVSTDTQYF; CDR3 DNA: TGTGCCAGCAGCTTATACCCGGTTAGCACAGATACGCAGTATTTT
V gene: TRBV11-2; clone size: -; D gene: TRBD2; J gene: TRBJ2-1; CDR3 protein: CASSLGGSSYNEQFF; CDR3 DNA: TGTGCCAGCAGCTTAGGCGGGAGCTCCTACAATGAGCAGTTCTTC
V gene: TRBV4-2; clone size: -; D gene: -; J gene: TRBJ1-1; CDR3 protein: CASSLRGENTEAFF; CDR3 DNA: TGTGCCAGCAGCTTGAGAGGAGAGAACACTGAAGCTTTCTTT
V gene: TRBV18; clone size: -; D gene: -; J gene: TRBJ1-2; CDR3 protein: CASSPDGIEGYTF; CDR3 DNA: TGTGCCAGCTCACCCGACGGGATCGAGGGCTACACCTTC
V gene: TRBV10-1; clone size: -; D gene: -; J gene: TRBJ2-5; CDR3 protein: CASSPQLKETQYF; CDR3 DNA: TGCGCCAGCAGCCCCCAACTGAAAGAGACCCAGTACTTC
V gene: TRBV2; clone size: few; D gene: -; J gene: TRBJ2-1; CDR3 protein: CASSGSLESPYNEQFF; CDR3 DNA: TGTGCCAGCAGTGGTTCACTAGAAAGCCCCTACAATGAGCAGTTCTTC
V gene: TRBV2; clone size: -; D gene: TRBD1; J gene: TRBJ2-5; CDR3 protein: CASSRDSQETQYF; CDR3 DNA: TGTGCCAGCAGTCGGGACAGCCAAGAGACCCAGTACTTC
V gene: TRBV21-1; clone size: few; D gene: -; J gene: TRBJ1-1; CDR3 protein: CASSMTGRNTEAFF; CDR3 DNA: TGTGCCAGCAGCATGACAGGGAGAAACACTGAAGCTTTCTTT
V gene: TRBV29-1; clone size: -; D gene: TRBD1; J gene: TRBJ1-5; CDR3 protein: CSVQQGAAQPQHF; CDR3 DNA: TGCAGCGTTCAGCAGGGGGCAGCTCAGCCCCAGCATTTT
V gene: TRBV30; clone size: -; D gene: -; J gene: TRBJ2-1; CDR3 protein: CAWILGSSYNEQFF; CDR3 DNA: TGTGCCTGGATTCTTGGGAGCTCCTACAATGAGCAGTTCTTC
V gene: TRBV2; clone size: -; D gene: TRBD2; J gene: TRBJ2-5; CDR3 protein: CASSEGGRAETQYF; CDR3 DNA: TGTGCCAGCAGTGAAGGCGGGAGGGCGGAGACCCAGTACTTC
V gene: TRBV2; clone size: -; D gene: -; J gene: TRBJ1-5; CDR3 protein: CASTVDSGTEQPQHF; CDR3 DNA: TGTGCCAGCACAGTTGACAGTGGAACGGAACAGCCCCAGCATTTT
V gene: TRBV29-1; clone size: few; D gene: -; J gene: TRBJ1-2; CDR3 protein: CSVIDTGGYTF; CDR3 DNA: TGCAGCGTTATCGACACTGGTGGCTACACCTTC
V gene: TRBV5-1; clone size: -; D gene: -; J gene: TRBJ1-5; CDR3 protein: CASSLGDNNQPQHF; CDR3 DNA: TGCGCCAGCAGCTTGGGGGACAACAATCAGCCCCAGCATTTT
V gene: TRBV19; clone size: -; D gene: -; J gene: TRBJ1-2; CDR3 protein: CASSIWANPYGYTF; CDR3 DNA: TGTGCCAGTAGTATTTGGGCCAATCCCTATGGCTACACCTTC
V gene: TRBV7-6; clone size: -; D gene: TRBD2; J gene: TRBJ2-3; CDR3 protein: CASSLVPQAGGPTDTQYF; CDR3 DNA: TGTGCCAGCAGCTTAGTTCCCCAGGCGGGAGGCCCGACAGATACGCAGTATTTT